The rows below give T cell receptor beta chains drawn from one sample of a study of T cells in Graves' hyperthyroidism and ophthalmopathy. TCRdb itself ran the multiplex PCR reads through MiXCR, one entry per CDR3 protein. The sample gives some 370,000 distinct CDR3 sequences, roughly 17% of which show up once; around a third is in the top ten. The specimen was blood. The source is a woman under 40 with Graves' hyperthyroidism that later progressed to Graves' ophthalmopathy. Each CDR3 is given with its conserved first and last residue. A D gene is named only where the DNA matches it firmly. Some rows mark clone size as missing; the rest say once, few, many or name a class of expanded clone.

d_call	v_call	j_call	cdr3_length	clone_size	cdr3_aa	cdr3_nt
.	TRBV10-3	TRBJ2-6	18	many	CAISESTVRDSGANVLTF	TGTGCCATCAGTGAGTCGACGGTCCGGGACTCTGGGGCCAACGTCCTGACTTTC
.	TRBV7-9	TRBJ1-1	15	.	CASSLVGGVETEAFF	TGTGCCAGCAGCTTAGTCGGGGGGGTTGAGACTGAAGCTTTCTTT
.	TRBV11-2	TRBJ1-1	16	many	CASSQIWAGENTEAFF	TGTGCCAGCAGCCAGATATGGGCAGGGGAGAACACTGAAGCTTTCTTT
TRBD2	TRBV3-1	TRBJ2-7	14	many	CASSQTSGEYEQYF	TGTGCCAGCAGCCAGACTAGCGGGGAGTACGAGCAGTACTTC
TRBD1	TRBV5-1	TRBJ1-2	15	many	CASSRTGGASGGYTF	TGCGCCAGCAGTCGAACAGGGGGCGCCTCAGGTGGCTACACCTTC
.	TRBV6-1	TRBJ2-1	16	many	CASSQVPMSSYNEQFF	TGTGCCAGCAGCCAGGTCCCGATGAGCTCCTACAATGAGCAGTTCTTC
.	TRBV9	TRBJ2-1	13	.	CASSVASHNEQFF	TGTGCCAGCAGCGTAGCTTCACACAATGAGCAGTTCTTC
TRBD2	TRBV10-2	TRBJ2-3	15	few	CASSEMRGGTDTQYF	TGCGCCAGCAGTGAGATGCGGGGGGGCACAGATACGCAGTATTTT
.	TRBV15	TRBJ1-5	14	few	CATSRQGINQPQHF	TGTGCCACCAGCAGACAGGGAATCAATCAGCCCCAGCATTTT
.	TRBV3-1	TRBJ2-5	13	many	CASTFGLQETQYF	TGTGCCAGCACTTTCGGACTCCAAGAGACCCAGTACTTC
TRBD2	TRBV28	TRBJ2-3	15	many	CASSPRGTLTDTQYF	TGTGCCAGTTCACCGCGGGGGACCCTCACAGATACGCAGTATTTT
TRBD2	TRBV20-1	TRBJ2-7	14	.	CSAREASGKYEQYF	TGCAGTGCTAGAGAGGCTAGCGGGAAGTACGAGCAGTACTTC
TRBD2	TRBV5-1	TRBJ2-5	16	.	CASSLMASGAGETQYF	TGCGCCAGCAGCTTGATGGCTAGCGGGGCGGGAGAGACCCAGTACTTC
TRBD1	TRBV5-1	TRBJ2-7	13	many	CASSLGTGTQQYF	TGCGCCAGCAGCTTGGGGACAGGGACTCAGCAGTACTTC
.	TRBV28	TRBJ1-1	14	many	CASSPTGYSTEAFF	TGTGCCAGCAGCCCAACAGGGTATTCCACTGAAGCTTTCTTT
.	TRBV24-1	TRBJ2-3	14	many	CATSDLLAGDTQYF	TGTGCCACCAGTGATTTGCTTGCGGGAGATACGCAGTATTTT
TRBD2	TRBV12-3/TRBV12-4	TRBJ2-1	16	many	CASSLPGLAGVNEQFF	TGTGCCAGCAGTCTCCCGGGACTAGCGGGAGTTAATGAGCAGTTCTTC
.	TRBV20-1	TRBJ2-5	15	many	CSARVATGLQETQYF	TGCAGTGCTAGAGTTGCAACGGGACTCCAAGAGACCCAGTACTTC
.	TRBV7-9	TRBJ1-1	13	many	CASSLHMNTEAFF	TGTGCCAGCAGCCTACACATGAACACTGAAGCTTTCTTT
.	TRBV9	TRBJ1-5	10	.	CARHNQPQHF	TGTGCCAGACACAATCAGCCCCAGCATTTT
TRBD1	TRBV24-1	TRBJ2-4	14	.	CATSDTGVPNIQYF	TGTGCCACCTCCGACACAGGGGTGCCTAACATTCAGTACTTC
TRBD2	TRBV2	TRBJ2-3	15	many	CASSEWAGGTDTQYF	TGTGCCAGCAGTGAATGGGCGGGGGGGACAGATACGCAGTATTTT
TRBD1	TRBV4-1	TRBJ2-7	16	few	CASSQDGTGGSYEQYF	TGCGCCAGCAGCCAAGATGGGACAGGGGGTTCCTACGAGCAGTACTTC
TRBD1	TRBV6-4	TRBJ2-7	16	once	CASSDSKGTGGYEQYF	TGTGCCAGCAGTGACTCGAAAGGGACAGGGGGCTACGAGCAGTACTTC
.	TRBV10-2	TRBJ2-7	13	.	CASSDGHSYEQYF	TGCGCCAGCAGTGACGGACACTCCTACGAGCAGTACTTC
.	TRBV10-3	TRBJ2-7	13	.	CAISHRFAYEQYF	TGTGCCATCAGTCACAGGTTCGCCTACGAGCAGTACTTC
TRBD1	TRBV7-3	TRBJ1-1	15	.	CASSFLGTGSTEAFF	TGTGCCAGCAGCTTCCTCGGGACAGGGAGCACTGAAGCTTTCTTT
.	TRBV5-1	TRBJ1-1	17	many	CASSLGSLGAGVREAFF	TGCGCCAGCAGCTTGGGGTCGTTGGGGGCCGGGGTTCGGGAAGCTTTCTTT
.	TRBV5-5	TRBJ2-1	14	many	CASSSMLYYNEQFF	TGTGCCAGCAGCTCGATGCTATACTACAATGAGCAGTTCTTC
.	TRBV20-1	TRBJ2-1	15	.	CSASRTSRSYNEQFF	TGCAGTGCTTCCAGGACATCCAGAAGTTACAATGAGCAGTTCTTC
.	TRBV19	TRBJ2-4	15	many	CASSIVGGAKNIQYF	TGTGCCAGTAGTATCGTTGGGGGGGCCAAAAACATTCAGTACTTC
.	TRBV6-2/TRBV6-3	TRBJ2-3	13	.	CASSYSGVGYQYF	TGTGCCAGCAGTTACTCGGGGGTCGGCTACCAGTATTTT
.	TRBV5-5	TRBJ1-3	16	many	CASSLATGTWGNTIYF	TGTGCCAGCAGCTTGGCTACAGGGACCTGGGGAAACACCATATATTTT
TRBD2	TRBV3-1	TRBJ2-5	15	.	CASSQLAGGGETQYF	TGTGCCAGCAGCCAACTAGCGGGAGGCGGTGAGACCCAGTACTTC
.	TRBV10-3	TRBJ2-5	13	few	CAISGEGGETQYF	TGTGCCATCAGTGGGGAAGGGGGAGAGACCCAGTACTTC
TRBD2	TRBV12-3/TRBV12-4	TRBJ2-1	20	many	CASRGGTSGSWVSRNNEQFF	TGTGCCAGCAGGGGGGGGACTAGCGGGAGCTGGGTATCTCGGAACAATGAGCAGTTCTTC
.	TRBV14	TRBJ1-2	13	many	CASSQGLTGGYTF	TGTGCCAGCAGCCAAGGCCTAACGGGAGGCTACACCTTC
TRBD1	TRBV2	TRBJ2-2	18	.	CASSFMTLTGGLTGELFF	TGTGCCAGCAGTTTCATGACATTGACAGGGGGCTTGACCGGGGAGCTGTTTTTT
.	TRBV20-1	TRBJ2-7	14	many	CSARAPRTDYEQYF	TGCAGTGCTAGAGCTCCTCGGACAGACTACGAGCAGTACTTC
TRBD1	TRBV6-1	TRBJ1-1	15	many	CASSEAEGATTEAFF	TGTGCCAGCAGTGAAGCAGAGGGGGCGACCACTGAAGCTTTCTTT
.	TRBV20-1	TRBJ2-3	13	.	CSAQSTGPDTQYF	TGCAGTGCTCAATCTACAGGGCCGGATACGCAGTATTTT
.	TRBV30	TRBJ2-2	14	.	CACLPHENTGELFF	TGTGCCTGTCTCCCCCACGAGAACACCGGGGAGCTGTTTTTT
TRBD2	TRBV20-1	TRBJ2-5	16	many	CSVELTSGSLQETQYF	TGCAGTGTCGAGCTCACTAGCGGGAGTTTACAAGAGACCCAGTACTTC
.	TRBV7-9	TRBJ1-1	12	many	CASSLENTEAFF	TGTGCCAGCAGCCTCGAGAACACTGAAGCTTTCTTT
.	TRBV6-1	TRBJ2-3	14	.	CASPGSSSTDTQYF	TGTGCCAGCCCCGGATCCTCAAGCACAGATACGCAGTATTTT
TRBD1	TRBV18	TRBJ1-2	14	many	CASSPGQGVFGYTF	TGTGCCAGCTCCCCGGGACAGGGGGTTTTTGGCTACACCTTC
.	TRBV19	TRBJ2-2	16	many	CASSIDWVRTTGELFF	TGTGCCAGTAGTATAGATTGGGTTAGGACCACCGGGGAGCTGTTTTTT
TRBD1	TRBV5-1	TRBJ2-7	14	.	CASSTEQGAYEQYF	TGCGCCAGCAGCACCGAACAGGGGGCCTACGAGCAGTACTTC
.	TRBV19	TRBJ1-2	13	.	CASSMKGEYGYTF	TGTGCCAGTAGTATGAAGGGAGAGTATGGCTACACCTTC
TRBD1	TRBV5-1	TRBJ1-1	14	few	CASSLGQGMTEAFF	TGCGCCAGCAGCTTGGGACAGGGGATGACTGAAGCTTTCTTT
.	TRBV7-3	TRBJ2-7	21	.	CASSPCGTAYSTSASSYEQYF	TGTGCCAGCAGCCCATGTGGGACAGCATATTCTACTAGCGCATCTTCCTACGAGCAGTACTTC
TRBD1	TRBV5-6	TRBJ1-5	16	.	CASSSARQGADQPQHF	TGTGCCAGCAGCTCGGCCCGACAGGGGGCAGATCAGCCCCAGCATTTT
TRBD1	TRBV20-1	TRBJ1-5	15	few	CSATSLNRGNQPQHF	TGCAGTGCTACCTCCCTTAACAGGGGGAATCAGCCCCAGCATTTT
TRBD2	TRBV27	TRBJ2-7	13	many	CASRLAGSYEQYF	TGTGCCAGCAGGCTAGCGGGATCCTACGAGCAGTACTTC
.	TRBV2	TRBJ2-5	13	many	CASNMQGQETQYF	TGTGCCAGTAATATGCAGGGGCAAGAGACCCAGTACTTC
.	TRBV12-3/TRBV12-4	TRBJ2-5	14	many	CASSLEHLQETQYF	TGTGCCAGCAGTTTAGAACACCTACAAGAGACCCAGTACTTC
TRBD1	TRBV6-5	TRBJ2-5	18	many	CASSYQAGTGAYQETQYF	TGTGCCAGCAGTTACCAAGCCGGGACAGGAGCGTACCAAGAGACCCAGTACTTC
TRBD1	TRBV7-8	TRBJ1-3	17	many	CASSSRDRTYSGNTIYF	TGTGCCAGCAGCTCGAGGGACAGGACCTACTCTGGAAACACCATATATTTT
TRBD1	TRBV7-9	TRBJ2-7	15	many	CASSRTGTGVYEQYF	TGTGCCAGCAGCCGTACCGGGACAGGGGTCTACGAGCAGTACTTC